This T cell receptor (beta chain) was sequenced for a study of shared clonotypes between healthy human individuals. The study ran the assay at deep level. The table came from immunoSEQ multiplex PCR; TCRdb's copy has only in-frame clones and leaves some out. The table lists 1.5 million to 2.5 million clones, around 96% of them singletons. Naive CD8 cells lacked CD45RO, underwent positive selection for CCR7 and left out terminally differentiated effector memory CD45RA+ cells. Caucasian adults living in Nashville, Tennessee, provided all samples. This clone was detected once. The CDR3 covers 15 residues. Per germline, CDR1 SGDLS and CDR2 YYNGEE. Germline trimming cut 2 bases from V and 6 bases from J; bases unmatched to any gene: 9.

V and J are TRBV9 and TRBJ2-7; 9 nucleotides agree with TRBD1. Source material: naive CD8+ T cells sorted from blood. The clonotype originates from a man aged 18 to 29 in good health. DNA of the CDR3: TGTGCCAGCAGCGTCGCCGGGACAGGGCACGCCGAGCAGTACTTC. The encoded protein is CASSVAGTGHAEQYF.